A single sample gave rise to the 28 T cell receptor beta chains below, sequenced in a study of blood T cell repertoires in COVID-19. Sequencing was performed with immunoSEQ multiplex PCR; in TCRdb, only in-frame clones are kept and a portion is missing. The profile shows more than 80,000 clones, around 81% of them singletons. What was sequenced was peripheral blood. All receptors come from a woman in her 70s with acute or convalescent COVID-19.

V and J are TRBV9 and TRBJ1-2, with D possibly TRBD1 on 5 matching bases. Germline CDR1 is SGDLS and CDR2 is YYNGEE. V was clipped by 0 bases and J by 4 bases, with 16 bases between them. The CDR3 covers 16 residues. CDR3 in DNA: TGTGCCAGCAGCGTAGGAACGGTGCAGGGCGGCTATGGCTACACCTTC. Residues: CASSVGTVQGGYGYTF. The whole variable domain, filled in from reference TRBV9 and TRBJ1-2, reads DSGVTQTPKHLITATGQRVTLRCSPRSGDLSVYWYQQSLDQGLQFLIQYYNGEERAKGNILERFSAQQFPDLHSELNLSSLELGDSALYFCASSVGTVQGGYGYTFGSGTRLTVV.

This chain joins TRBV30 and TRBJ2-1; D gene ambiguous. V shed 2 bases and J shed 5 bases, with 4 bases lying between them. The CDR3 covers 11 residues. Looked up from germline, CDR1 is GTSNPN and CDR2 is SVGIG (reference sequence). In DNA, the CDR3 is TGTGCCTGGAGTCTAGACAATGAGCAGTTCTTC. It specifies CAWSLDNEQFF. Looking up the rest from reference TRBV30 and TRBJ2-1 gives the full variable domain: SQTIHQWPATLVQPVGSPLSLECTVEGTSNPNLYWYRQAAGRGLQLLFYSVGIGQISSEVPQNLSASRPQDRQFILSSKKLLLSDSGFYLCAWSLDNEQFFGPGTRLTVL.

The chain is built from TRBV7-2 and TRBJ2-3; 8 bases are a match to TRBD2. CDR1 is SGHTA, CDR2 FQGNSA, per germline. The CDR3 sequence is 15 residues long. The V gene end was trimmed by 2 bases and the J gene end by 2 bases; junction bases not matched to a gene: 3. The DNA for the CDR3 is TGTGCCAGCAGCTTAAACGGGGGGGTCACAGATACGCAGTATTTT. This gives the protein CASSLNGGVTDTQYF.

The CDR3 spells CASSPKWRGLYNEQFF. The CDR3 nucleotides are TGTGCCAGCAGCCCAAAATGGCGGGGGCTCTACAATGAGCAGTTCTTC. The chain joins TRBV7-9 to TRBJ2-1; possible D gene TRBD2, 7 bases. There are 16 residues in the CDR3. Germline lookup yields CDR1 SEHNR and CDR2 FQNEAQ (reference sequence). The V gene lost 5 bases and the J gene lost 3 bases, with 17 bases spanning the gap.

The rearrangement links TRBV9 to TRBJ2-5; 7 bases are shared with TRBD1. Looked up from germline, CDR1 is SGDLS and CDR2 is YYNGEE. The V segment lost 4 bases and the J segment 2 bases; nucleotides outside the gene matches: 8. CDR3 length: 15 amino acids. The CDR3 here is CASSRRTGNQETQYF. DNA of the CDR3: TGTGCCAGCAGCCGCCGGACAGGTAATCAAGAGACCCAGTACTTC.

The gene calls are TRBV30 and TRBJ1-5; the match to TRBD1 covers 9 bases. Germline CDR1 and CDR2: GTSNPN and SVGIG (reference sequence). V dropped 5 bases and J dropped 6; count of bases not matched to a gene: 11. The CDR3 runs 15 residues. DNA of the CDR3: TGTGCCTGGGGGACAGGGATTCTGAGGAGTCAGCCCCAGCATTTT. Its translation: CAWGTGILRSQPQHF.

The V and J genes are TRBV7-9 and TRBJ2-7; TRBD2 agrees at 11 bases. J gave up 3 bases and V 5 bases, and 6 bases lay outside the gene matches. Germline-derived CDR1 and CDR2 are SEHNR and FQNEAQ (reference sequence). CDR3 length: 15 amino acids. The CDR3 sequence: CASSRGTSGYYEQYF. CDR3 nucleotides: TGTGCCAGCAGCCGCGGGACTAGCGGTTACTACGAGCAGTACTTC.

V is TRBV6-6 and J is TRBJ2-7; the match to TRBD1 covers 7 bases. The CDR3 loop spans 14 amino acids. Per germline, CDR1 MNHNY and CDR2 SVGAGI (reference sequence). Trimming cost V 6 bases and J 4 bases; bases outside gene matches: 9. This CDR3 reads CASRFADREYEQYF. The CDR3 DNA reads as TGTGCCAGCAGATTTGCCGACAGGGAGTACGAGCAGTACTTC.

This clone was picked up one time. This chain uses TRBV10-1 with TRBJ2-3; D not resolved. V lost 4 bases, J lost 0 bases, and 8 bases lay in between. Germline V gives CDR1 WNHNN, CDR2 SYGVQD (reference sequence). This CDR3 is 14 amino acids long. CDR3 sequence reads: CASSGHSSTDTQYF. The DNA of the CDR3 is TGCGCCAGCAGTGGACACTCGAGCACAGATACGCAGTATTTT.

This rearrangement joins TRBV15 to TRBJ1-1; TRBD1 matches at 8 bases. The CDR3 is 16 residues long. J was trimmed by 3 bases and V by 8 bases; bases with no gene match: 14. Looked up from germline, CDR1 is LNHNV and CDR2 is YYDKDF (reference sequence). The CDR3 sequence: CATGTGLIEGDTEAFF. CDR3 nucleotide sequence: TGTGCCACCGGGACAGGACTAATTGAGGGGGACACTGAAGCTTTCTTT.

The chain recombines TRBV4-1 with TRBJ1-4; D is ambiguous. CDR3 length: 20 residues. The V end was cut by 2 bases, the J end by 0 bases, with 22 bases between. The germline gives CDR1 MGHRA, CDR2 YSYEKL. Here the CDR3 reads CASSQPPVPVLGATNEKLFF. The CDR3, as DNA: TGCGCCAGCAGCCAACCCCCTGTACCGGTTCTAGGAGCAACTAATGAAAAACTGTTTTTT.

The rearrangement uses TRBV12-3 or TRBV12-4 and TRBJ2-3, with TRBD2 as a possible D gene (5 bases). This CDR3 spans 13 amino acids. V was cut by 8 bases and J by 2 bases, with 11 bases left in between. CDR3 bases: TGTGCCAGCCAGCGGCTTCTCACAGATACGCAGTATTTT. This translates into CASQRLLTDTQYF.

V usage is TRBV7-8 and J usage is TRBJ1-1; unclear D gene. The CDR3 sequence is 15 residues long. Trimming shortened V by 8 bases and J by 3 bases, and 19 bases separated the two germline ends. CDR1 and CDR2 from the germline V gene are SGHVS and FQNEAQ. The CDR3 nucleotides are TGTGCCAGCCTATTTACTACGGGGTTAGACACTGAAGCTTTCTTT. Translation gives CASLFTTGLDTEAFF.

This rearrangement joins TRBV5-4 to TRBJ2-2; 7 nucleotides line up with TRBD1. There are 15 residues in the CDR3. Losses at the gene ends were 4 bases for V and 1 base for J; bases not matched to a gene: 4. Per germline, CDR1 SGHNT and CDR2 YYREEE (reference sequence). CDR3 in amino acids: CASSLRDRNTGELFF. For the CDR3, the DNA is TGTGCCAGCAGCCTTCGGGACAGGAACACCGGGGAGCTGTTTTTT.

V and J are TRBV6-6 and TRBJ1-1; D possibly corresponds to TRBD1 (6 bases). This CDR3 is built from 14 residues. Deletions cut 3 bases from V and 2 bases from J, with 10 bases between. The germline V gene encodes CDR1 MNHNY and CDR2 SVGAGI (reference sequence). CDR3 sequence: CASSYVDRNTEAFF. Here the CDR3 DNA reads TGTGCCAGCAGTTATGTGGACAGAAACACTGAAGCTTTCTTT.

The chain's CDR3 is CASSTEGGVPNYGYTF. As DNA, the CDR3 is TGTGCCAGCAGCACGGAGGGGGGGGTTCCCAACTATGGCTACACCTTC. The chain joins TRBV11-3 to TRBJ1-2, with D perhaps TRBD1 (6 bases). Looked up from germline, CDR1 is SGHNT and CDR2 is YENEEA. The CDR3 has 16 residues. Trimming took off 5 bases at V and 2 bases at J, with 18 bases between the two ends.

This chain connects TRBV10-3 to TRBJ2-7, with 10 bases aligning to TRBD1. J lost 5 bases, V lost 3 bases, and 7 bases had no gene match. The CDR3 extends over 15 amino acids. Germline V CDR1 and CDR2: ENHRY, SYGVKD. This CDR3 is CAISDPGQGYDEQYF. The DNA of the CDR3 is TGTGCCATCAGTGACCCGGGACAGGGGTACGACGAGCAGTACTTC.

The chain uses TRBV7-9 and TRBJ2-2; no firm D call. Trimming cost V 3 bases and J 2 bases, with 4 bases left between them. Germline V gene lookup returns CDR1 SEHNR and CDR2 FQNEAQ (reference sequence). The CDR3 extends over 13 amino acids. The CDR3 DNA sequence: TGTGCCAGCAGCTTCTCCAACACCGGGGAGCTGTTTTTT. Protein product: CASSFSNTGELFF.

This clone came up a few times. The V gene is TRBV7-3, the J gene TRBJ1-2; 10 bases align to TRBD1. V was clipped by 6 bases and J by 6 bases; unmatched bases: 7. This CDR3 contains 14 residues. Germline CDR1 and CDR2: SGHTA and FQGTGA. This CDR3 reads CASSRQGASDGYTF. The CDR3 nucleotides read TGTGCCAGCAGTCGACAGGGGGCAAGCGATGGCTACACCTTC.

The rearrangement uses TRBV10-3 and TRBJ2-2; a possible D gene is TRBD1 (7 bases). CDR1 and CDR2 from the germline V gene are ENHRY and SYGVKD. Trimming left V 5 bases short and J 4 bases short, with 11 bases between. The CDR3 totals 14 residues. The CDR3, as DNA: TGTGCCATCAGTCCAGGGGGAGGCACCGGGGAGCTGTTTTTT. This codes for CAISPGGGTGELFF.

The rearrangement links TRBV6-5 to TRBJ1-1, with D unclear. V was shortened by 0 bases and J by 0 bases, with 8 bases between the two germline ends. This CDR3 spans 15 amino acids. Germline V CDR1 and CDR2: MNHEY, SVGAGI. CDR3 nucleotide sequence: TGTGCCAGCAGTTACTCGATACACCTGAACACTGAAGCTTTCTTT. Encoded protein: CASSYSIHLNTEAFF.

The gene calls are TRBV7-6 and TRBJ1-6; D may be TRBD1 (5 bases). CDR3 length: 16 amino acids. Germline CDR1 is SGHVS and CDR2 is FNYEAQ. V was shortened by 1 base and J by 7 bases, with 14 bases between the two germline ends. The CDR3 DNA is TGTGCCAGCAGCTTAGAAGGAGGGGTTGGGAATTCACCCCTCCACTTT. It is translated as CASSLEGGVGNSPLHF.

This chain joins TRBV10-3 and TRBJ2-5; TRBD1 is a possible D gene (6 bases). Per germline, CDR1 ENHRY and CDR2 SYGVKD. This CDR3 region has 17 residues. Trimming took off 0 bases at V and 2 bases at J, with 16 bases between the two ends. The CDR3 DNA sequence: TGTGCCATCAGTGAGTCAGTGGGGGCGGACTCTCAAGAGACCCAGTACTTC. Amino acids: CAISESVGADSQETQYF.

The genes are TRBV7-2 and TRBJ1-5; tentatively, D is TRBD1 (5 bases). This CDR3 is built from 15 residues. Germline CDR1 and CDR2: SGHTA and FQGNSA. V was clipped by 1 base and J by 6 bases, with 13 bases between them. Here the CDR3 DNA reads TGTGCCAGCAGCTTAGTCGTCGGGGGGGGTCAGCCCCAGCATTTT. Encoded protein: CASSLVVGGGQPQHF.

This clone showed up just a few times. This sequence joins TRBV7-9 and TRBJ2-2; possibly TRBD2 for D (6 bases). This CDR3 has 15 amino acids. Germline V gives CDR1 SEHNR, CDR2 FQNEAQ (reference sequence). Deletions cut 2 bases from V and 7 bases from J, with 14 bases between. The CDR3 spells CASSLTAGRNGELFF. CDR3 bases: TGTGCCAGCAGCTTAACTGCTGGGAGGAACGGGGAGCTGTTTTTT.

The chain uses TRBV28 and TRBJ2-3, with 12 positions matching TRBD2. Germline loops: CDR1 MDHEN, CDR2 SYDVKM. The CDR3 contains 16 residues. V lost 4 bases, J lost 3 bases, and 5 bases stayed unmatched. CDR3 sequence reads: CASSSWTSGVTDTQYF. DNA of the CDR3: TGTGCCAGCAGTTCCTGGACTAGCGGGGTAACAGATACGCAGTATTTT. Variable domain in full (rest from reference TRBV28 and TRBJ2-3): DVKVTQSSRYLVKRTGEKVFLECVQDMDHENMFWYRQDPGLGLRLIYFSYDVKMKEKGDIPEGYSVSREKKERFSLILESASTNQTSMYLCASSSWTSGVTDTQYFGPGTRLTVL.

This clone was picked up one time. The chain has TRBV5-1 and TRBJ2-1, with TRBD2 as a possible D gene (7 bases). CDR3 length equals 17 residues. CDR1 and CDR2 from the germline V gene are SGHRS and YFSETQ. Trimming cost V 1 base and J 2 bases, with 16 bases left between them. The CDR3: CASSLRSAGATYNEQFF. CDR3 bases: TGCGCCAGCAGCTTGAGGTCGGCGGGGGCCACCTACAATGAGCAGTTCTTC.

The chain has TRBV19 and TRBJ1-2, with 7 bases fitting TRBD1. The CDR3 has 15 residues. Per the germline V gene, CDR1 is LNHDA and CDR2 is SQIVND (reference sequence). V dropped 3 bases and J dropped 4; count of bases not matched to a gene: 8. The CDR3: CASSIARQGIYGYTF. The CDR3 DNA is TGTGCCAGTAGTATCGCCCGACAGGGCATCTATGGCTACACCTTC.